This TCR beta chain was identified in a study of blood T cell repertoires in COVID-19. The overall study: Acute-phase and convalescent COVID-19 samples originated in the United States, Italy and Spain. Sources were T cells, B-cell-depleted T cells, or PBMCs; the material itself was cDNA or gDNA.

Germline V gives CDR1 LNHDA, CDR2 SQIVND (reference sequence). The junction had 8 bases not matched to a gene; V was cut back by 6 bases and J by 5 bases. There are 15 residues in the CDR3. In assigning cohorts, the study relied on participant-reported clinical history. Generated by immunoSEQ multiplex PCR, the TCRdb table keeps only in-frame clones and is missing some. The sample contains under 200,000 clones, 89% of which appear only once. The specimen was PBMCs or T cells enriched from blood (not recorded which). The clonotype comes from a woman aged 18 to 35 who had recovered from COVID-19. V usage is TRBV19 and J usage is TRBJ2-2, with 8 bases matching TRBD1. CDR3 amino acids: CASRDRGVGTGELFF. The CDR3 coding sequence is TGTGCCAGTAGAGACAGGGGCGTGGGAACCGGGGAGCTGTTTTTT.